What follows is one TCR beta chain and its context. These data originate in a study of blood T cell repertoires in COVID-19. Study details: Researchers got acute and convalescent COVID-19 samples from the United States, Italy and Spain. Sample material is recorded as cDNA or gDNA derived from T cells, B-cell-depleted T cells, or PBMCs.

Produced via immunoSEQ multiplex PCR; TCRdb's table is partial and in-frame only. The table lists around 97,000 clones, about 80% of them singletons. Germline assignment: CDR1 KGHSY and CDR2 FQNENV. Deletions cut 4 bases from V and 0 bases from J, with 28 bases between. The CDR3 consists of 21 residues. The chain is built from TRBV16 and TRBJ1-3; D is possibly TRBD1 (5 bases). Sequences were obtained from peripheral blood. This TCR derives from a man between 65 and 85 years old with acute or convalescent COVID-19. CDR3 nucleotides: TGTGCCAGCAGCCCTCAGATCTATCCGGGACGGAGGGCCCACTCTGGAAACACCATATATTTT. Translating gives CASSPQIYPGRRAHSGNTIYF.